Listed here are 13 T cell receptor beta chains from one sample, sequenced in a study of blood T cell repertoires in COVID-19. Clones were sequenced by immunoSEQ multiplex PCR, and TCRdb holds only the in-frame ones, with some missing. This table has 90,000 or so clones, about 90% appearing once. The sequencing sample was made of peripheral blood. The receptors here all came from a human donor with active COVID-19. The donor label of this sample is uncertain.

V gene TRBV5-4 combines with J gene TRBJ2-5; 7 bases match TRBD1. The CDR3 is 15 amino acids. V shed 2 bases, J shed 1 base, and the junction held 5 bases outside the gene matches. Germline V gives CDR1 SGHNT, CDR2 YYREEE (reference sequence). The DNA for the CDR3 is TGTGCCAGCAGCTTACCGACAGGGACCCAAGAGACCCAGTACTTC. Its translation: CASSLPTGTQETQYF.

For the CDR3, the DNA is TGTGCCAGCAGCTTCAGAGCGGGGGGTACAAGTGCAGATACGCAGTATTTT. This gives the protein CASSFRAGGTSADTQYF. V is TRBV7-2 and J is TRBJ2-3, with 9 bases identical to TRBD2. CDR1 SGHTA and CDR2 FQGNSA come from the germline V gene. This CDR3 contains 17 residues. V was pared by 3 bases and J by 4 bases, with 11 bases of the junction left unmatched.

V and J are TRBV7-8 and TRBJ1-1; unclear D gene. The germline V and J ends were trimmed by 1 base and 11 bases, with 14 bases remaining between them. Per germline, CDR1 SGHVS and CDR2 FQNEAQ. The CDR3 runs 13 residues. CDR3 protein: CASSLGRGFEAFF. CDR3 DNA sequence: TGTGCCAGCAGCTTAGGACGCGGGTTTGAGGCTTTCTTT.

The chain joins TRBV28 to TRBJ2-5; 7 bases agree with TRBD2. There are 11 residues in the CDR3. V was pared by 6 bases and J by 6 bases, with 1 base of the junction left unmatched. Germline CDR1 MDHEN, CDR2 SYDVKM. Here the CDR3 DNA reads TGTGCCAGCAGGGGGGGGAAGACCCAGTACTTC. Protein: CASRGGKTQYF.

The chain employs TRBV6-6 and TRBJ1-2, with TRBD1 as a possible D gene (5 bases). V lost 2 bases to trimming and J lost 3 bases, with 7 bases between them. Germline values: CDR1 MNHNY, CDR2 SVGAGI (reference sequence). The CDR3 spans 13 residues. CDR3: CASSYATDYGYTF. CDR3 DNA: TGTGCCAGCAGTTACGCGACAGACTATGGCTACACCTTC.

The chain joins TRBV3-1 (or the pseudogene TRBV3-2) to TRBJ2-3, with D perhaps matching TRBD2 (6 bases). The CDR3 runs to 15 residues. V lost 4 bases and J lost 5, with 16 bases in between. The V gene's germline CDR1 is LGHDT and CDR2 YNNKEL (reference sequence). The CDR3: CASSRGAGPGDTQYF. In DNA, the CDR3 is TGTGCCAGCAGCCGCGGGGCGGGGCCCGGAGATACGCAGTATTTT.

The V and J genes are TRBV24-1 and TRBJ2-1, with TRBD2 matching over 7 bases. The J segment lost 3 bases and the V segment lost 2 bases, leaving 3 bases of the junction unmatched. The CDR3 has 15 residues. Germline CDR1 reads KGHDR; CDR2 reads SFDVKD. The CDR3 reads CATSDSSGFYNEQFF. Here the CDR3 DNA reads TGTGCCACCAGTGATTCTAGCGGATTCTACAATGAGCAGTTCTTC.

This clone was counted only a few times. V is TRBV29-1 and J is TRBJ1-1; possible D gene TRBD1, 6 bases. Trimming shortened V by 7 bases and J by 1 base, and 13 bases separated the two germline ends. CDR3 length: 13 residues. The germline V gene has CDR1 SQVTM and CDR2 ANQGSEA. This chain's CDR3 is CSAVGRGNTEAFF. CDR3 sequence (DNA): TGCAGCGCCGTGGGCAGGGGGAACACTGAAGCTTTCTTT.

V is TRBV7-2 and J is TRBJ2-4; D is unresolved. The ends were cut back, 2 bases at V and 0 bases at J, with 5 bases in the middle. The CDR3 is 14 amino acids. From germline, CDR1 is SGHTA and CDR2 FQGNSA. The CDR3 loop reads CASSLPSAKNIQYF. The CDR3 nucleotides read TGTGCCAGCAGCTTACCCTCAGCCAAAAACATTCAGTACTTC.

This clone was detected only once. The chain uses TRBV3-1 (or the pseudogene TRBV3-2) and TRBJ2-5; 10 bases agree with TRBD1. This CDR3 region has 15 residues. Germline CDR1 is LGHDT and CDR2 is YNNKEL (reference sequence). Trimming removed 5 bases from V and 2 bases from J; junction bases left unmatched: 5. This CDR3 reads CASSFRDRGQETQYF. Here the CDR3 DNA reads TGTGCCAGCAGCTTCCGGGACAGGGGTCAAGAGACCCAGTACTTC.

The chain recombines TRBV6-6 with TRBJ2-5; 10 bases map to TRBD1. The CDR3 has 15 residues. The V and J ends lost 3 bases and 7 bases, in that order; junction bases with no gene match: 8. In germline, CDR1 is MNHNY, CDR2 SVGAGI (reference sequence). The CDR3: CASSYPGQGRWTQYF. CDR3 nucleotide sequence: TGTGCCAGCAGTTATCCGGGACAGGGGAGGTGGACCCAGTACTTC.

J is TRBJ2-1 and V is TRBV7-9; 10 nucleotides agree with TRBD2. The CDR3 has 18 amino acids. The J segment lost 7 bases and the V segment lost 1 base, leaving 13 bases of the junction unmatched. Germline CDR1 SEHNR, CDR2 FQNEAQ (reference sequence). Here the CDR3 DNA reads TGTGCCAGCAGCTTAGAGTCCCAGCGGGGGGGAACGAGGAATGAGCAGTTCTTC. This gives the protein CASSLESQRGGTRNEQFF. Based on the CDR3 plus reference TRBV7-9 and TRBJ2-1, the full variable domain is DTGVSQNPRHKITKRGQNVTFRCDPISEHNRLYWYRQTLGQGPEFLTYFQNEAQLEKSRLLSDRFSAERPKGSFSTLEIQRTEQGDSAMYLCASSLESQRGGTRNEQFFGPGTRLTVL.

This clone has only one observation. CDR3 sequence reads: CASSEQRTGGYEQYF. The CDR3 bases are TGTGCCAGCAGTGAACAGAGGACAGGGGGCTACGAGCAGTACTTC. The chain is built from TRBV6-1 and TRBJ2-7, with TRBD1 matching 10 bases. This CDR3 region has 15 residues. Germline-derived CDR1 and CDR2 are MNHNS and SASEGT. After removal of 2 bases from V and 3 bases from J, the junction contained 4 bases not matched to a gene.